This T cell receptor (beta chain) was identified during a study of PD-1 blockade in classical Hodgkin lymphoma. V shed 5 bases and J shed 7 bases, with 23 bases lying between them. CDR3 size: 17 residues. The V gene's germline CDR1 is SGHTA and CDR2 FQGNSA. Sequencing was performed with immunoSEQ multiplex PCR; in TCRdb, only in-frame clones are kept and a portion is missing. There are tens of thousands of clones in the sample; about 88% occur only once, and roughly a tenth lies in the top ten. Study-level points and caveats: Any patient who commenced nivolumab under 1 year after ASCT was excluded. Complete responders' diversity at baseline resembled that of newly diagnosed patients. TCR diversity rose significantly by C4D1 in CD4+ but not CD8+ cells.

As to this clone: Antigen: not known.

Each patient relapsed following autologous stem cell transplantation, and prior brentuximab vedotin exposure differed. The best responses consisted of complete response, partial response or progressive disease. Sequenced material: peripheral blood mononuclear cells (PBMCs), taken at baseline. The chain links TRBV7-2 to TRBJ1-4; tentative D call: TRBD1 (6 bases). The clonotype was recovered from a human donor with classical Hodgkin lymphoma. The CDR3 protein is CASSAPGVTGPREKLFF. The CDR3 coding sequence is TGTGCCAGCAGCGCCCCGGGGGTAACAGGGCCCCGTGAAAAACTGTTTTTT.